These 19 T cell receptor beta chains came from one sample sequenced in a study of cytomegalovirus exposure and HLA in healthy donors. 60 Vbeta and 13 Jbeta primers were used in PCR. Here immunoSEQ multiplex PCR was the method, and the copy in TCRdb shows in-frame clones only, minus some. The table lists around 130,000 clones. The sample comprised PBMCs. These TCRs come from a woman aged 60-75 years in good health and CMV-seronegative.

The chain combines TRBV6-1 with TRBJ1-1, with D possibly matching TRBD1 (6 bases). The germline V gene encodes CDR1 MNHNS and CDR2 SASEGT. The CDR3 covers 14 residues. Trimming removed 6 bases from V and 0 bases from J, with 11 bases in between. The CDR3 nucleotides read TGTGCCAGCAGGAGGACAGCTATGAACACTGAAGCTTTCTTT. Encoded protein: CASRRTAMNTEAFF.

In DNA, the CDR3 is TGTGCCAGCCGTCTAGGACAGGGGAACACTGAAGCTTTCTTT. Its protein product is CASRLGQGNTEAFF. The genes are TRBV6-6 and TRBJ1-1, with 8 bases that match TRBD1. The CDR3 consists of 14 residues. Germline lookup yields CDR1 MNHNY and CDR2 SVGAGI (reference sequence). The junction had 6 bases not matched to a gene; V was cut back by 8 bases and J by 1 base.

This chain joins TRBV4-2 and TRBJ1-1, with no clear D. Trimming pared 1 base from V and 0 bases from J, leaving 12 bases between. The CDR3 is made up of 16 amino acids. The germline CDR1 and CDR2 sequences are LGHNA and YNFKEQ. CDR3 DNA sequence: TGTGCCAGCAGCCAAGCTGGCACCCTCATGAACACTGAAGCTTTCTTT. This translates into CASSQAGTLMNTEAFF.

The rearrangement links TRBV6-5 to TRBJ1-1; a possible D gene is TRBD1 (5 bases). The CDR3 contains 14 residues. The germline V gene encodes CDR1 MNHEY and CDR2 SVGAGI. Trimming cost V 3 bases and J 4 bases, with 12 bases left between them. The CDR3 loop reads CASSYKGRATEAFF. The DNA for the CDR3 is TGTGCCAGCAGTTATAAGGGGCGCGCCACTGAAGCTTTCTTT.

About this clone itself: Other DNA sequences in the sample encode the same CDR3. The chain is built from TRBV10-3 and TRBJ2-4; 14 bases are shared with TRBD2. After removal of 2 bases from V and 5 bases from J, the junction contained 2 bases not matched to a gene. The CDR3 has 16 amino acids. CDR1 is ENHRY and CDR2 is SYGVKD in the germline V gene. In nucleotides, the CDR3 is TGTGCCATCAGTGAGAAGACTAGCGGGAGGGAAAACATTCAGTACTTC. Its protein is CAISEKTSGRENIQYF.

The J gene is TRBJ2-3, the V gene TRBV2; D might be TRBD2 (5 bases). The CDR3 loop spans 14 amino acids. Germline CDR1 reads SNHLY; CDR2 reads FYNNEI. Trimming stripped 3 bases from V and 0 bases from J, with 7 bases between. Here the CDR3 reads CASSDLASTDTQYF. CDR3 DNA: TGTGCCAGCAGTGACCTAGCTAGCACAGATACGCAGTATTTT.

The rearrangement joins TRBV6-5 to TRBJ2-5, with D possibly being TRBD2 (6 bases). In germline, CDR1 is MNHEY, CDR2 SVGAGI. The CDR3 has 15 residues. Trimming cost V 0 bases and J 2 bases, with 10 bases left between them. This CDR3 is CASSYSGRGQETQYF. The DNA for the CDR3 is TGTGCCAGCAGTTACTCAGGGCGGGGACAAGAGACCCAGTACTTC.

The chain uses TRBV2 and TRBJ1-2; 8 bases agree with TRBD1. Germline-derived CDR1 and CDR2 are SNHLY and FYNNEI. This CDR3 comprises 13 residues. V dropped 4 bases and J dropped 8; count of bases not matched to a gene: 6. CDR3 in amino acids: CASSGTGNGGYTF. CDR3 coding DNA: TGTGCCAGCAGTGGGACAGGGAATGGGGGCTACACCTTC.

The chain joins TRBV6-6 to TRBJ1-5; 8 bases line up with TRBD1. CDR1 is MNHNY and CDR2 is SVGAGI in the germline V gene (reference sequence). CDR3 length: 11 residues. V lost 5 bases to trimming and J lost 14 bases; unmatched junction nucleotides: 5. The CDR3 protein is CASSNQGAEHF. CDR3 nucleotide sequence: TGTGCCAGCAGTAACCAGGGGGCTGAGCATTTT.

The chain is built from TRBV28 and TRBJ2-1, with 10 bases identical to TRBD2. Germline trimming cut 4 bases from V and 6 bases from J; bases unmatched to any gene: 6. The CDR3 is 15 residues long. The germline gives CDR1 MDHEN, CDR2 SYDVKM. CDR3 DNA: TGTGCCAGCAGTTCTCTAGCGGGAGTTCCCAATGAGCAGTTCTTC. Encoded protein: CASSSLAGVPNEQFF.

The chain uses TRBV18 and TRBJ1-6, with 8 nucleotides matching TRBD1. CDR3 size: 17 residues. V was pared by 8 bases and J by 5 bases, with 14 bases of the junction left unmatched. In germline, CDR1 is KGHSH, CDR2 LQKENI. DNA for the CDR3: TGTGCCAGCCGCTCGAGCGGACAGGGCTTGAATAATTCACCCCTCCACTTT. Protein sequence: CASRSSGQGLNNSPLHF.

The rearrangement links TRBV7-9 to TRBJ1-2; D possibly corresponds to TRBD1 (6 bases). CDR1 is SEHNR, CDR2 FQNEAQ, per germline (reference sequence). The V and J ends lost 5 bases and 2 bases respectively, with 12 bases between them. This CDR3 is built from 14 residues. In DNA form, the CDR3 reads TGTGCCAGCAGCCTCTTAGGACAGAACTATGGCTACACCTTC. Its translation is CASSLLGQNYGYTF.

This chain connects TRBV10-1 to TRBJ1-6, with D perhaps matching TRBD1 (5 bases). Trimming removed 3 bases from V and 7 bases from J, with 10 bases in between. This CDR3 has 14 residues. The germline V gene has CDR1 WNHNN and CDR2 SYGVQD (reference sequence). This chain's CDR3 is CASSERGWNSPLHF. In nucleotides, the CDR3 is TGCGCCAGCAGTGAAAGGGGTTGGAATTCACCCCTCCACTTT.

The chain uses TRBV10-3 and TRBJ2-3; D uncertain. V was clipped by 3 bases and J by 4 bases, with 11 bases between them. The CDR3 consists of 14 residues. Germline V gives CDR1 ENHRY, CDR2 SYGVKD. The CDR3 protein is CAISDSRSADTQYF. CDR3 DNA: TGTGCCATCAGTGACTCCCGTTCAGCAGATACGCAGTATTTT.

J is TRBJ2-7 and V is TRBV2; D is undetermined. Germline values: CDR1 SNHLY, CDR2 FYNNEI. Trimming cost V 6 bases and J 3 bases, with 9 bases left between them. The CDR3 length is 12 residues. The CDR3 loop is CASRPDNYEQYF. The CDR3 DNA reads TGTGCCAGCAGACCCGACAACTACGAGCAGTACTTC.

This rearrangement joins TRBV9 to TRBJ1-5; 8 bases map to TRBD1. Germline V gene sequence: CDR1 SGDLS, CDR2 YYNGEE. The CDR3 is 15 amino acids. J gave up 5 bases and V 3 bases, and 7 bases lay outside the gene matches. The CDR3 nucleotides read TGTGCCAGCAGCGCCACCCCGACAGGGGATCAGCCCCAGCATTTT. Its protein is CASSATPTGDQPQHF.

The CDR3 region is CASSEWRYSGNTIYF. For the CDR3, the DNA is TGTGCCAGCAGTGAGTGGCGGTACTCTGGAAACACCATATATTTT. The chain carries TRBV25-1 and TRBJ1-3; the D is unclear. V gave up 3 bases and J gave up 0 bases, with 9 bases separating them. The CDR3 sequence is 15 residues long. Germline V CDR1 and CDR2: MGHDK, SYGVNS.

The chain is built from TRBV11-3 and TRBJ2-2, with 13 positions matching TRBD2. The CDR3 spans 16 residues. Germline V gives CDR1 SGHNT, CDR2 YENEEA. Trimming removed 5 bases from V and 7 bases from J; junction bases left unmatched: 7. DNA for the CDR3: TGTGCCAGCAGCACTGGACTAGCGGGAGCGGGCGGGGAGCTGTTTTTT. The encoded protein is CASSTGLAGAGGELFF.

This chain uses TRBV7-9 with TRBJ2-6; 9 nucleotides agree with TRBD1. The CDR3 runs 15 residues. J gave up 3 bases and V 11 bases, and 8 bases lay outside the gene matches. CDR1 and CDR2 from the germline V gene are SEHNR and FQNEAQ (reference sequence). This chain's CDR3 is CACPGQGFGANVLTF. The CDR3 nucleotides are TGTGCCTGCCCGGGACAGGGTTTTGGGGCCAACGTCCTGACTTTC.